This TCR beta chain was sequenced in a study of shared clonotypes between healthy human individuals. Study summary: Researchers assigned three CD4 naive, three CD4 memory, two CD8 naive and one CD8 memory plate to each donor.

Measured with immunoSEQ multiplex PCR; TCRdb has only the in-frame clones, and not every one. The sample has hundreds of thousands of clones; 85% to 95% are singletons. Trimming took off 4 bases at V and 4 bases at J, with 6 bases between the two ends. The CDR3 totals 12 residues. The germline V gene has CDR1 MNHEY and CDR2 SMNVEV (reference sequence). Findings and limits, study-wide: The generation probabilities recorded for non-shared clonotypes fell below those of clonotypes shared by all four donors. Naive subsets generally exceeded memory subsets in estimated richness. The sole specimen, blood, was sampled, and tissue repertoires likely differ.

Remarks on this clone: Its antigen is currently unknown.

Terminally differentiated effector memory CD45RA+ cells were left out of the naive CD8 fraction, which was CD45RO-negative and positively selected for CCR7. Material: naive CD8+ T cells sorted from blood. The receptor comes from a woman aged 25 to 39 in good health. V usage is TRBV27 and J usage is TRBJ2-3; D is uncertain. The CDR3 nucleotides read TGTGCCAGCAGTTATACAGCAGATACGCAGTATTTT. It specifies CASSYTADTQYF.